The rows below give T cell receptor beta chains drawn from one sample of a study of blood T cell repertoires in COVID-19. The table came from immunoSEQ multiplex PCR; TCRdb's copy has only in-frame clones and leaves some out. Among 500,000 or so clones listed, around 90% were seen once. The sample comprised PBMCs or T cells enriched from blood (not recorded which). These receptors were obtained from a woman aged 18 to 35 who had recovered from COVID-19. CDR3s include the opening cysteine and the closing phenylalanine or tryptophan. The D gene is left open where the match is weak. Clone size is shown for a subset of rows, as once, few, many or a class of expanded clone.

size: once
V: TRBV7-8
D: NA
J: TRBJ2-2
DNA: TGTGCCAGCAGCTTAGTGGACAGGGAGGGGATCGGGGAGCTGTTTTTT
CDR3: CASSLVDREGIGELFF

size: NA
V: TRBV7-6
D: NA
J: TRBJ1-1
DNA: TGTGCCAGCAGCTTAAGCGTGAACACTGAAGCTTTCTTT
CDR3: CASSLSVNTEAFF

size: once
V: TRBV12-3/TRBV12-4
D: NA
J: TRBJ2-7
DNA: TGTGCCAGCAGTTTACTGTCTTCCTACGAGCAGTACTTC
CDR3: CASSLLSSYEQYF

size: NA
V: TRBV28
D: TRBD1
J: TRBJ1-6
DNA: TGTGCCAGCAGTTTCCGGACAGGGGCCAATTCACCCCTCCACTTT
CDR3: CASSFRTGANSPLHF

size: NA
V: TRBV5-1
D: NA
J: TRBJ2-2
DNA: TGCGCCAGCAGCTCCCGACAGGTGCTCGGGGAGCTGTTTTTT
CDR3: CASSSRQVLGELFF

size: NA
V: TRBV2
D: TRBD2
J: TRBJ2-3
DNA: TGTGCCAGCAGTCCTCTAGCGGGGGGGCCAGATACGCAGTATTTT
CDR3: CASSPLAGGPDTQYF

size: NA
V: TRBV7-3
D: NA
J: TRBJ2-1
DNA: TGTGCCAGCAGCCCTGTTCCAATGGGGAGCTCCTACAATGAGCAGTTCTTC
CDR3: CASSPVPMGSSYNEQFF

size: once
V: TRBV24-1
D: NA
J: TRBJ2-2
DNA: TGTGCCACAAGCAGGGGACCCACCGGGGAGCTGTTTTTT
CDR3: CATSRGPTGELFF

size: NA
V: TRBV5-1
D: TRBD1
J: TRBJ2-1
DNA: TGCGCCAGCAGCTTAGCTCGGGACAGGGTATACAATGAGCAGTTCTTC
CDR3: CASSLARDRVYNEQFF

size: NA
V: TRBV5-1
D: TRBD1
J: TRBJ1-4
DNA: TGCGCCAGCAGCATCTTACAGGGGTCCAACAGGAAACTGTTTTTT
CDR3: CASSILQGSNRKLFF

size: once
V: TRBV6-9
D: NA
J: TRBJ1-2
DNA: TGTGCCAGCAGTTTTACGGGACTCTCTAACTATGGCTACACCTTC
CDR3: CASSFTGLSNYGYTF

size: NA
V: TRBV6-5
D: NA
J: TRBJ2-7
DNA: TGTGCCAGCAGCGCGACAGGGGAGGGCTACGAGCAGTACTTC
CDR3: CASSATGEGYEQYF

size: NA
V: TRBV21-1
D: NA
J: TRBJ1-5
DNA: TGTGCCAGCATTACTCTCCACAGGGAGGGTCAGCCCCAGCATTTT
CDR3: CASITLHREGQPQHF

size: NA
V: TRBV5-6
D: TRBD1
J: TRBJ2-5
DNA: TGTGCCAGCAGCCTGGACAGGGGAGAGACCCAGTACTTC
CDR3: CASSLDRGETQYF

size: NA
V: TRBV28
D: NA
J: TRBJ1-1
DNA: TGTGCCAGCAGCCCCCGGGGAGGCGAAGGCGCTGAAGCTTTCTTT
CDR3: CASSPRGGEGAEAFF

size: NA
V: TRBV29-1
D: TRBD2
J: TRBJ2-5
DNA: TGCAGCGTTTTTATAGCGGGGGGCCCGCCCCAGTACTTC
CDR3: CSVFIAGGPPQYF

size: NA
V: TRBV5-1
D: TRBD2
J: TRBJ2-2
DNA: TGCGCCAGCAGCCCTACCTCCAGCGGGGGGGCCCCCGGGGAGCTGTTTTTT
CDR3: CASSPTSSGGAPGELFF

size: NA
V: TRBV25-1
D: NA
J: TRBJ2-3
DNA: TGTGCCAGCAGTGAATTAAGAGGTAACACAGATACGCAGTATTTT
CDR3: CASSELRGNTDTQYF

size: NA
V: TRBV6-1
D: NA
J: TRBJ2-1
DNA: TGTGCCAGCAGTGAAATGAGAAATGAGCAGTTCTTC
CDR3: CASSEMRNEQFF

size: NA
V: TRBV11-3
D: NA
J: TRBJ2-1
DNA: TGTGCCAGCAGCTTAGGTGGCGGCTACAATGAGCAGTTCTTC
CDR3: CASSLGGGYNEQFF

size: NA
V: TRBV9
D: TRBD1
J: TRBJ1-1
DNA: TGTGCCAGCAGCTTCTCAGGGGGGACTGAAGCTTTCTTT
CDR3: CASSFSGGTEAFF

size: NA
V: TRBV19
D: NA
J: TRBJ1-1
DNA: TGTGCCAGTTCGGTATACGACACCATGAACACTGAAGCTTTCTTT
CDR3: CASSVYDTMNTEAFF

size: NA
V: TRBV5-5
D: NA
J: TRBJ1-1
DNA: TGTGCCAGCAGCTTGACAGGGACCACTGAAGCTTTCTTT
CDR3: CASSLTGTTEAFF

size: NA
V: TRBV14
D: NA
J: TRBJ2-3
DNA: TGTGCCAGCAGCGGGGACTTGGTTAGCACAGATACGCAGTATTTT
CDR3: CASSGDLVSTDTQYF